The 13 T cell receptor beta chains listed next were all sequenced from one sample in a study of neurological immune-mediated disorders. This sample's time point: longitudinal time-point 1 (baseline). TCRdb called the 5' RACE reads again in MiXCR, with one record for every CDR3 protein. The repertoire holds some 54,000 distinct CDR3 sequences, with around a tenth as singletons. Sequenced input: PBMCs. These receptors were collected from a male donor with HTLV-1-associated myelopathy (HAM/TSP).

The sample holds many counts of this clonotype. The chain is built from TRBV12-3 or TRBV12-4 and TRBJ1-6, with D possibly matching TRBD1 (5 bases). V was cut by 6 bases and J by 8 bases, with 8 bases left in between. This CDR3 is 12 amino acids long. In DNA, the CDR3 is TGTGCCAGCAGCACAGGCGATTCACCCCTCCACTTT. Protein sequence: CASSTGDSPLHF.

The CDR3 loop is CASKPLSRMNSPLHF. The CDR3, as DNA: TGTGCCAGCAAACCCCTGTCACGGATGAATTCACCCCTCCACTTT. The rearrangement links TRBV12-3 or TRBV12-4 to TRBJ1-6, with unresolved D. This CDR3 spans 15 amino acids. The germline V and J ends were trimmed by 7 bases and 7 bases, with 17 bases remaining between them.

This clonotype was picked up many times. V usage is TRBV7-8 and J usage is TRBJ2-2; 7 bases agree with TRBD2. There are 15 residues in the CDR3. The germline CDR1 and CDR2 sequences are SGHVS and FQNEAQ. V was pared by 2 bases and J by 3 bases, with 3 bases of the junction left unmatched. The DNA of the CDR3 is TGTGCCAGCAGCTTACTCGCGGGAGACACCGGGGAGCTGTTTTTT. It is translated as CASSLLAGDTGELFF.

Concerning this clonotype itself: A much larger clone differs by one base, so this may be a read error. The chain employs TRBV7-2 and TRBJ2-3; D is unclear. CDR1 and CDR2 from the germline V gene are SGHTA and FQGNSA. V was cut by 3 bases and J by 0 bases, with 10 bases left in between. The CDR3 is 15 amino acids. The CDR3 coding sequence is TGTGCCAGCAGCTTCAGGTTCTCCAGCACAGATACGCAGTATTTT. It specifies CASSFRFSSTDTQYF. The full variable domain, rest sourced from reference TRBV7-2 and TRBJ2-3, is GAGVSQSPSNKVTEKGKDVELRCDPISGHTALYWYRQSLGQGLEFLIYFQGNSAPDKSGLPSDRFSAERTGGSVSTLTIQRTQQEDSAVYLCASSFRFSSTDTQYFGPGTRLTVL.

This clonotype was picked up a small number of times. V usage is TRBV5-1 and J usage is TRBJ2-2; TRBD2 matches at 9 bases. V was pared by 1 base and J by 6 bases, with 4 bases of the junction left unmatched. The CDR3 is 15 residues long. Per germline, CDR1 SGHRS and CDR2 YFSETQ. CDR3 in amino acids: CASSLMTSGAGELFF. The CDR3 nucleotides read TGCGCCAGCAGCTTGATGACTAGCGGAGCCGGGGAGCTGTTTTTT. Together with reference TRBV5-1 and TRBJ2-2, the CDR3 gives the full variable domain: KAGVTQTPRYLIKTRGQQVTLSCSPISGHRSVSWYQQTPGQGLQFLFEYFSETQRNKGNFPGRFSGRQFSNSRSEMNVSTLELGDSALYLCASSLMTSGAGELFFGEGSRLTVL.

This chain uses TRBV5-6 with TRBJ2-1; D ambiguous. The germline gives CDR1 SGHDT, CDR2 YYEEEE. The CDR3 loop spans 17 amino acids. Trimming removed 6 bases at V and 1 base at J, with 20 bases between. CDR3 coding DNA: TGTGCCAGCACCCTCTATATAAAGTGTGGTTCCTACAATGAGCAGTTCTTC. Protein: CASTLYIKCGSYNEQFF.

This rearrangement joins TRBV7-8 to TRBJ1-1; no reliable D call. The germline V gene has CDR1 SGHVS and CDR2 FQNEAQ. The ends were cut back, 1 base at V and 3 bases at J, with 9 bases in the middle. This CDR3 contains 14 residues. In DNA form, the CDR3 reads TGTGCCAGCAGCTTAGGTCGGAGGGACACTGAAGCTTTCTTT. Translation gives CASSLGRRDTEAFF. Looking up the rest from reference TRBV7-8 and TRBJ1-1 gives the full variable domain: GAGVSQSPRYKVAKRGQDVALRCDPISGHVSLFWYQQALGQGPEFLTYFQNEAQLDKSGLPSDRFFAERPEGSVSTLKIQRTQQEDSAVYLCASSLGRRDTEAFFGQGTRLTVV.

This clonotype has just a few counts. This sequence joins TRBV7-3 and TRBJ1-6; D uncertain. V lost 5 bases, J lost 8 bases, and 13 bases lay in between. The CDR3 has 14 amino acids. Germline V CDR1 and CDR2: SGHTA, FQGTGA. The CDR3 sequence: CASSPSGIDSPLHF. In nucleotides, the CDR3 is TGTGCCAGCAGCCCCTCAGGAATCGATTCACCCCTCCACTTT.

In this sample, this clonotype turned up many times. The chain links TRBV14 to TRBJ1-6, with D unclear. CDR1 is SGHDN, CDR2 FVKESK, per germline. Trimming removed 1 base from V and 9 bases from J, with 10 bases in between. This CDR3 spans 14 amino acids. The CDR3 sequence: CASSQVAKGSPLHF. CDR3 bases: TGTGCCAGCAGCCAAGTGGCTAAGGGTTCACCCCTCCACTTT.

In its sample, this clonotype was seen many times. This rearrangement joins TRBV2 to TRBJ2-7; D might be TRBD1 (5 bases). Trimming cost V 4 bases and J 3 bases, with 13 bases left between them. The CDR3 is 14 residues long. Looked up from germline, CDR1 is SNHLY and CDR2 is FYNNEI. The CDR3: CASSVQVPFYEQYF. The CDR3 DNA reads TGTGCCAGCAGTGTACAGGTTCCTTTCTACGAGCAGTACTTC.

This clonotype appeared many times. The CDR3 DNA reads as TGTGCCAGCAGCTCCTCCGCCGGGGGACAAGTCCTTAGCCTCAGCTCCTACAATGAGCAGTTCTTC. Protein sequence: CASSSSAGGQVLSLSSYNEQFF. This chain joins TRBV21-1 and TRBJ2-1; the tabulated D call, TRBD1, remains unverified against the DNA. TRBV21-1 is termed a pseudogene. CDR3 size: 22 residues.

This clonotype was counted ten times or more. The CDR3: CASSVGTSLNEQFF. CDR3 sequence (DNA): TGTGCCAGCAGTGTTGGCACTAGCCTCAATGAGCAGTTCTTC. The chain links TRBV13 to TRBJ2-1; the D gene is possibly TRBD2 (6 bases). CDR3 length equals 14 residues. Germline V gene data show CDR1 as PRHDT and CDR2 as FYEKMQ (reference sequence). The V end lost 6 bases, the J end lost 6 bases, and 15 bases lay between the germline ends.

This clonotype was detected ten times or more. The V and J genes are TRBV10-2 and TRBJ2-5, with D unresolved. Trimming pared 4 bases from V and 4 bases from J, leaving 13 bases between. CDR1 and CDR2 from the germline V gene are WSHSY and SAAADI. The CDR3 has 14 amino acids. In nucleotides, the CDR3 is TGCGCCAGCAGTGGTGTAGCTTGGGGAGAGACCCAGTACTTC. Translating gives CASSGVAWGETQYF.